The 29 T cell receptor beta chains presented below share a single source sample, sequenced in a study of T cells in Graves' hyperthyroidism and ophthalmopathy. The CDR3 regions of TCR beta were amplified from RNA transcripts. With the HTBI primer set, the TCR CDR3 went through a first round of RT-PCR. TCRdb fed the multiplex PCR reads into MiXCR, producing one record per CDR3 protein. In the table there are under 800,000 distinct CDR3 sequences, 13% to 15% of which are singletons. The sequencing input was blood. The source is a woman aged 18-29 years with Graves' hyperthyroidism.

This clonotype was found many times. The chain is built from TRBV18 and TRBJ1-5; D unresolved. Trimming took 8 bases from V and 0 from J, leaving 17 bases between them. The CDR3 has 16 residues. Per the germline V gene, CDR1 is KGHSH and CDR2 is LQKENI. CDR3 loop: CASREGGPNSNQPQHF. CDR3 DNA: TGTGCCAGCCGAGAGGGAGGGCCCAATAGCAATCAGCCCCAGCATTTT.

The CDR3 region is CASSRGAETGELFF. CDR3 in DNA: TGTGCCAGCAGCAGGGGGGCCGAAACCGGGGAGCTGTTTTTT. The rearrangement joins TRBV7-8 to TRBJ2-2; either TRBD1 or TRBD2 may fit D (6 bases each). The germline CDR1 and CDR2 sequences are SGHVS and FQNEAQ. Trimming cost V 5 bases and J 5 bases, with 12 bases left between them. The CDR3 consists of 14 residues.

The chain recombines TRBV29-1 with TRBJ2-3, with 9 bases identical to TRBD2. V shed 8 bases and J 5 bases; nucleotides not matched to a gene: 17. Germline V gene data show CDR1 as SQVTM and CDR2 as ANQGSEA. CDR3 length: 16 residues. DNA for the CDR3: TGCAGCTTCCGGGGGAGGAGCGGGAGGCAGGGAGATACGCAGTATTTT. Protein: CSFRGRSGRQGDTQYF.

This clonotype came up many times. V gene TRBV27 combines with J gene TRBJ2-2; 11 nucleotides agree with TRBD2. Germline-derived CDR1 and CDR2 are MNHEY and SMNVEV (reference sequence). The CDR3 covers 15 residues. The J segment lost 6 bases and the V segment lost 6 bases, leaving 6 bases of the junction unmatched. CDR3 in DNA: TGTGCCAGCAGCAATAGCGGGAGGGCTTCCGGGGAGCTGTTTTTT. Encoded protein: CASSNSGRASGELFF.

This clonotype appeared many times. The rearrangement uses TRBV11-2 and TRBJ2-7; the D is unclear. Germline values: CDR1 SGHAT, CDR2 FQNNGV. This CDR3 contains 14 residues. V gave up 0 bases and J gave up 2 bases, with 8 bases separating them. CDR3 sequence reads: CASSLDPIPYEQYF. The DNA for the CDR3 is TGTGCCAGCAGCTTAGATCCCATTCCCTACGAGCAGTACTTC.

This clonotype was seen ten or more times. The V call is TRBV11-2, the J call TRBJ2-3; the match to TRBD2 covers 9 bases. J was trimmed by 3 bases and V by 0 bases; bases with no gene match: 7. CDR1 is SGHAT, CDR2 FQNNGV, per germline. The CDR3 runs 17 residues. The CDR3 DNA follows: TGTGCCAGCAGCTTAGATCGACTTCTAGCGGGAACAGATACGCAGTATTTT. Translated: CASSLDRLLAGTDTQYF.

The gene calls are TRBV27 and TRBJ2-1; 10 bases agree with TRBD2. There are 13 residues in the CDR3. The V gene end was trimmed by 7 bases and the J gene end by 10 bases; junction bases not matched to a gene: 7. Germline V gene sequence: CDR1 MNHEY, CDR2 SMNVEV (reference sequence). CDR3 DNA: TGTGCCAGCAAGGGACTAGCGTCAGGGGAGCAGTTCTTC. This codes for CASKGLASGEQFF.

This clonotype has a handful of counts. The chain is built from TRBV27 and TRBJ2-2; the D is unclear. The V gene lost 5 bases and the J gene lost 0 bases, with 10 bases spanning the gap. Germline V gene lookup returns CDR1 MNHEY and CDR2 SMNVEV (reference sequence). CDR3 length: 15 amino acids. The CDR3 sequence: CASSPRRPNTGELFF. Here the CDR3 DNA reads TGTGCCAGCAGTCCCCGACGGCCGAACACCGGGGAGCTGTTTTTT.

This clonotype showed up just a few times. The chain couples TRBV27 to TRBJ1-1; tentatively, D is TRBD1 (5 bases). The CDR3 loop spans 12 amino acids. Germline CDR1 reads MNHEY; CDR2 reads SMNVEV (reference sequence). Trimming cost V 3 bases and J 11 bases, with 13 bases left between them. The CDR3 region is CASSFLGREAFF. The CDR3 coding sequence is TGTGCCAGCAGTTTTCTGGGCAGGGAGGCTTTCTTT.

This clonotype was seen at least ten times. V is TRBV5-6 and J is TRBJ2-3, with 10 bases aligning to TRBD2. The CDR3 is 17 residues long. Trimming at V came to 4 bases and at J to 3 bases, leaving 11 bases not matched to a gene. The germline V gene encodes CDR1 SGHDT and CDR2 YYEEEE. CDR3 nucleotides: TGTGCCAGCAGCACCGAAGCGGGAGGGTCTAAAACAGATACGCAGTATTTT. This gives the protein CASSTEAGGSKTDTQYF.

This clonotype was found many times. The chain carries TRBV12-3 or TRBV12-4 and TRBJ1-2; the D is unclear. This CDR3 spans 15 amino acids. V was shortened by 6 bases and J by 4 bases, with 18 bases between the two germline ends. The CDR3 spells CASRLERRSGYGYTF. For the CDR3, the DNA is TGTGCCAGCAGGCTTGAGAGGAGGTCGGGCTATGGCTACACCTTC.

About this clonotype itself: At one of its ends the junction is not consistent with the germline gene, which may arise from a read error. The rearrangement links TRBV5-4 to TRBJ1-2; D gene ambiguous. The CDR3 has 12 amino acids. Germline loops: CDR1 SGHNT, CDR2 YYREEE (reference sequence). In nucleotides, the CDR3 is TGTGCCAGCCTTGAACAAAACTGTGGCTACACCTTC. It specifies CASLEQNCGYTF.

V and J are TRBV20-1 and TRBJ1-2, with D perhaps TRBD1 (5 bases). Trimming took off 5 bases at V and 4 bases at J, with 17 bases between the two ends. The CDR3 is 14 amino acids. Germline CDR1 reads DFQATT; CDR2 reads SNEGSKA (reference sequence). CDR3 amino acids: CSAPDSPTGYGYTF. The DNA of the CDR3 is TGCAGTGCTCCCGACAGCCCTACCGGCTATGGCTACACCTTC.

This clonotype appeared a few times. V usage is TRBV7-2 and J usage is TRBJ1-2; unclear D gene. This CDR3 contains 16 residues. The V end was cut by 2 bases, the J end by 8 bases, with 21 bases between. Germline CDR1 SGHTA, CDR2 FQGNSA. The CDR3 here is CASSLISFGPSYGYTF. In DNA form, the CDR3 reads TGTGCCAGCAGCTTAATTAGCTTTGGACCTTCCTACGGCTACACCTTC.

This clonotype was counted ten times or more. The gene calls are TRBV11-3 and TRBJ2-1; D is unresolved. In germline, CDR1 is SGHNT, CDR2 YENEEA. CDR3 length equals 16 residues. The ends were cut back, 1 base at V and 0 bases at J, with 10 bases in the middle. CDR3 bases: TGTGCCAGCAGCTTAGGTCTGTTCCGCTCCTACAATGAGCAGTTCTTC. Translated: CASSLGLFRSYNEQFF.

Ten or more counts support this clonotype. The chain joins TRBV11-3 to TRBJ2-1, with 9 positions matching TRBD1. CDR1 and CDR2 (germline): SGHNT, YENEEA. V dropped 5 bases and J dropped 4; count of bases not matched to a gene: 6. This CDR3 has 15 amino acids. The CDR3 loop reads CASSPRDREYNEQFF. The CDR3, as DNA: TGTGCCAGCAGCCCTCGGGACAGGGAATACAATGAGCAGTTCTTC.

V and J are TRBV10-3 and TRBJ2-5, with TRBD2 matching 11 bases. Germline CDR1 ENHRY, CDR2 SYGVKD. V shed 0 bases and J 5 bases; nucleotides not matched to a gene: 8. The CDR3 has 17 residues. CDR3 DNA: TGTGCCATCAGTGAGTCTATCCTAGCGGGAGGTCACGAGACCCAGTACTTC. Its protein is CAISESILAGGHETQYF.

This clonotype was counted many times. V and J are TRBV30 and TRBJ2-1; D perhaps matches TRBD2 (6 bases). The CDR3 extends over 14 amino acids. V was pared by 3 bases and J by 0 bases, with 9 bases between. Germline V gene data show CDR1 as GTSNPN and CDR2 as SVGIG (reference sequence). The DNA for the CDR3 is TGTGCCTGGAGAGGGGACTTCTCCTACAATGAGCAGTTCTTC. Its translation: CAWRGDFSYNEQFF.

The table lists this clonotype with a few counts. This chain connects TRBV29-1 to TRBJ2-6, with a weak D call TRBD1 (6 bases). Trimming stripped 6 bases from V and 0 bases from J, with 9 bases between. The CDR3 consists of 14 residues. Germline V gene sequence: CDR1 SQVTM, CDR2 ANQGSEA. Written as DNA, the CDR3 is TGCAGCGTCCTACAGGGCTCTGGGGCCAACGTCCTGACTTTC. Translation gives CSVLQGSGANVLTF.

V gene TRBV6-6 combines with J gene TRBJ2-4; D is uncertain. The CDR3 loop spans 16 amino acids. The germline gives CDR1 MNHNY, CDR2 SVGAGI (reference sequence). V lost 0 bases to trimming and J lost 2 bases, with 11 bases between them. CDR3 DNA: TGTGCCAGCAGTTACTCAGTTAAGGGTTCCAAAAACATTCAGTACTTC. Amino acids: CASSYSVKGSKNIQYF.

The rearrangement joins TRBV29-1 to TRBJ2-1, with TRBD1 matching 9 bases. V gave up 5 bases and J gave up 10 bases; unmatched junction bases: 12. Germline V gene lookup returns CDR1 SQVTM and CDR2 ANQGSEA. The CDR3 loop spans 14 amino acids. CDR3 protein: CSVIIQGALYEQFF. CDR3 sequence (DNA): TGCAGCGTTATAATACAGGGGGCTTTGTACGAGCAGTTCTTC.

This clonotype was counted ten times or more. The J gene is TRBJ2-1, the V gene TRBV11-2; D unresolved. CDR1 and CDR2 from the germline V gene are SGHAT and FQNNGV. The germline V and J ends were trimmed by 6 bases and 0 bases, with 9 bases remaining between them. CDR3 size: 14 residues. CDR3 sequence: CASSAVSSYNEQFF. The CDR3, as DNA: TGTGCCAGCAGTGCGGTGAGCTCCTACAATGAGCAGTTCTTC.

This clonotype was observed at least ten times. The chain carries TRBV7-3 and TRBJ2-3; D unresolved. Germline V gives CDR1 SGHTA, CDR2 FQGTGA. CDR3 length equals 16 residues. Trimming left V 5 bases short and J 6 bases short, with 21 bases between. CDR3 DNA sequence: TGTGCCAGCAGCCCCGACACCAATATCAAGGCTGATACGCAGTATTTT. This encodes CASSPDTNIKADTQYF.

This clonotype was counted ten times or more. The gene calls are TRBV11-2 and TRBJ2-1; 11 bases are a match to TRBD2. After removal of 5 bases from V and 7 bases from J, the junction contained 22 bases not matched to a gene. The CDR3 spans 20 residues. Germline V gene sequence: CDR1 SGHAT, CDR2 FQNNGV. The CDR3 here is CASSRPDWSSGRAVRNEQFF. CDR3 coding DNA: TGTGCCAGCAGCCGACCGGACTGGAGTAGCGGGAGGGCCGTCCGGAATGAGCAGTTCTTC.

This clonotype occurred many times. This chain joins TRBV30 and TRBJ1-1; D is perhaps TRBD1 (5 bases). Germline V gives CDR1 GTSNPN, CDR2 SVGIG (reference sequence). V gave up 4 bases and J gave up 1 base, with 19 bases separating them. The CDR3 runs 16 residues. CDR3 sequence reads: CAWTHDGGGRNTEAFF. CDR3 DNA: TGTGCCTGGACCCATGACGGGGGGGGACGGAACACTGAAGCTTTCTTT.

The table lists this clonotype with a few counts. The chain joins TRBV11-1 to TRBJ2-7; the D gene is possibly TRBD1 (5 bases). CDR3 size: 15 residues. Trimming removed 7 bases from V and 3 bases from J, with 19 bases in between. Germline V lookup: CDR1 SGHAT, CDR2 FQDESV (reference sequence). Written as DNA, the CDR3 is TGTGCCAGCACCCCCCCCGGCAGGGAAGGCTACGAGCAGTACTTC. As protein: CASTPPGREGYEQYF.

This clonotype was found many times. The V gene is TRBV6-2 or TRBV6-3, the J gene TRBJ1-5; D perhaps matches TRBD1 (5 bases). This CDR3 is 14 amino acids long. CDR1 is MNHEY and CDR2 is SVGEGT in the germline V gene. V was clipped by 6 bases and J by 1 base, with 10 bases between them. The CDR3 nucleotides are TGTGCCAGCAGAGACGGGGCGAGCAATCAGCCCCAGCATTTT. Protein product: CASRDGASNQPQHF.

This clonotype has more than one count but fewer than ten. The V and J genes are TRBV19 and TRBJ2-5; TRBD1 might be the D (6 bases). The CDR3 has 17 residues. The germline CDR1 and CDR2 sequences are LNHDA and SQIVND (reference sequence). The CDR3 DNA is TGTGTCACCAGGCGAGGGGGAACCCTGGGGATTCGGGAGACCCAGTACTTC. This codes for CVTRRGGTLGIRETQYF.

This clonotype was counted only a few times. The DNA of the CDR3 is TGTGCCAGCACACCCTTGGGGTCCTACAATGAGCAGTTCTTC. Protein product: CASTPLGSYNEQFF. The chain uses TRBV28 and TRBJ2-1; D is unresolved. The CDR3 has 14 amino acids. The V gene lost 7 bases and the J gene lost 1 base, with 11 bases spanning the gap. Germline CDR1 MDHEN, CDR2 SYDVKM.